Below are 17 T cell receptor beta chains sequenced from a single sample in a study of T cell changes during pregnancy in multiple sclerosis. The protocol was immunoSEQ multiplex PCR, while the TCRdb copy is restricted to in-frame clones and leaves out a portion. In the table there are over 60,000 clones, 91% of which are singletons. This sample comprised peripheral blood, obtained in the third trimester of pregnancy. Receptors were obtained from a female donor in good health, enrolled as a control in a pregnancy study.

CDR3 in DNA: TGTGCCAGCAGTGAAGCCCTGAGGACAGGGTCGAACTATGGCTACACCTTC. Protein sequence: CASSEALRTGSNYGYTF. The J gene is TRBJ1-2, the V gene TRBV6-1, with TRBD1 matching 8 bases. CDR3 length: 17 residues. CDR1 MNHNS and CDR2 SASEGT come from the germline V gene. Trimming removed 0 bases from V and 2 bases from J; junction bases left unmatched: 8.

The chain employs TRBV9 and TRBJ1-5, with D hard to call. Germline values: CDR1 SGDLS, CDR2 YYNGEE. This CDR3 comprises 16 residues. V was trimmed by 4 bases and J by 7 bases, leaving 21 bases between them. CDR3 amino acids: CASSPGYGLDGQPQHF. Here the CDR3 DNA reads TGTGCCAGCAGCCCCGGATACGGACTTGACGGACAGCCCCAGCATTTT.

V is TRBV30 and J is TRBJ2-1; 11 bases map to TRBD2. The CDR3 is 14 residues long. The junction had 6 bases not matched to a gene; V was cut back by 7 bases and J by 4 bases. CDR1 and CDR2 from the germline V gene are GTSNPN and SVGIG (reference sequence). DNA for the CDR3: TGTGCCTTGGGCCTAGCGGGAGGATACAATGAGCAGTTCTTC. It specifies CALGLAGGYNEQFF.

This chain uses TRBV7-9 with TRBJ2-3; 8 nucleotides match TRBD2. The germline V gene has CDR1 SEHNR and CDR2 FQNEAQ (reference sequence). V lost 5 bases to trimming and J lost 4 bases; unmatched junction nucleotides: 8. The length of the CDR3 is 15 residues. CDR3 protein: CASSVGTSGADTQYF. The CDR3 DNA reads as TGTGCCAGCAGCGTCGGGACTAGTGGGGCAGATACGCAGTATTTT.

The rearrangement joins TRBV14 to TRBJ2-3, with D possibly being TRBD1 (5 bases). In germline, CDR1 is SGHDN, CDR2 FVKESK. CDR3 length: 15 residues. V dropped 1 base and J dropped 3 bases, with 11 bases sitting between them. In DNA form, the CDR3 reads TGTGCCAGCAGCCAAGGGGCAGGGTGGACAGATACGCAGTATTTT. Protein: CASSQGAGWTDTQYF.

V gene TRBV6-5 combines with J gene TRBJ1-5, with 7 bases identical to TRBD1. Germline V lookup: CDR1 MNHEY, CDR2 SVGAGI. This CDR3 has 15 amino acids. V shed 6 bases, J shed 3 bases, and the junction held 8 bases outside the gene matches. In DNA form, the CDR3 reads TGTGCCAGCAGATCCGACAGGGAGAACAATCAGCCCCAGCATTTT. This encodes CASRSDRENNQPQHF.

This rearrangement joins TRBV7-8 to TRBJ1-2; 9 bases are shared with TRBD1. CDR3 length: 17 amino acids. In germline, CDR1 is SGHVS, CDR2 FQNEAQ. V dropped 5 bases and J dropped 5; count of bases not matched to a gene: 15. The CDR3, as DNA: TGTGCCAGCAGCACCGGGACAGGGAGAGGTCGGGGATATGGCTACACCTTC. Translating gives CASSTGTGRGRGYGYTF.

The chain is built from TRBV6-1 and TRBJ1-2; D remains ambiguous. The V end was cut by 5 bases, the J end by 0 bases, with 7 bases between. The CDR3 length is 13 residues. CDR1 and CDR2 (germline): MNHNS, SASEGT. For the CDR3, the DNA is TGTGCCAGCAGTCCCCTTTCTAACTATGGCTACACCTTC. Amino acid sequence: CASSPLSNYGYTF.

This clone was observed once. This chain connects TRBV27 to TRBJ2-1; 9 bases align to TRBD2. Germline assignment: CDR1 MNHEY and CDR2 SMNVEV (reference sequence). The V and J ends lost 2 bases and 4 bases, in that order; junction bases with no gene match: 3. This CDR3 is built from 15 residues. The CDR3 protein is CASSLLAGTYNEQFF. The CDR3 coding sequence is TGTGCCAGCAGTTTACTAGCGGGAACTTACAATGAGCAGTTCTTC.

As DNA, the CDR3 is TGCGCCAGCAGCCACCCTCTCAGGGGACCCCTCTATAATTCACCCCTCCACTTT. This sequence encodes CASSHPLRGPLYNSPLHF. The chain joins TRBV4-1 to TRBJ1-6; weak D call: TRBD1 (6 bases). V was shortened by 3 bases and J by 3 bases, with 18 bases between the two germline ends. There are 18 residues in the CDR3. The germline CDR1 and CDR2 sequences are MGHRA and YSYEKL.

The chain uses TRBV2 and TRBJ2-4; 7 positions agree with TRBD1. The CDR3 is 14 residues long. From germline, CDR1 is SNHLY and CDR2 FYNNEI. Trimming at V came to 3 bases and at J to 6 bases, leaving 5 bases not matched to a gene. The CDR3 DNA sequence: TGTGCCAGCAGTGATTCAGCAGGGGGAAACATTCAGTACTTC. Translation gives CASSDSAGGNIQYF.

V is TRBV4-1 and J is TRBJ1-2, with unresolved D. V lost 0 bases to trimming and J lost 8 bases, with 19 bases between them. The CDR3 runs to 16 residues. Germline V gene sequence: CDR1 MGHRA, CDR2 YSYEKL. The CDR3 loop reads CASSQEISGRAGGYTF. The DNA for the CDR3 is TGCGCCAGCAGCCAAGAAATATCGGGCAGAGCGGGGGGCTACACCTTC.

The rearrangement uses TRBV6-4 and TRBJ2-1, with TRBD1 matching 8 bases. The length of the CDR3 is 15 residues. The V gene's germline CDR1 is MRHNA and CDR2 SNTAGT. With 4 bases clipped from V and 6 bases from J, the junction kept 8 bases outside the gene matches. CDR3 region: CASSAGQATANEQFF. The CDR3 nucleotides are TGTGCCAGCAGTGCGGGACAGGCCACCGCCAATGAGCAGTTCTTC.

Only one count was recorded for this clone. The genes are TRBV6-5 and TRBJ1-2; no definite D call. The CDR3 spans 13 residues. V lost 2 bases and J lost 7, with 11 bases in between. The V gene's germline CDR1 is MNHEY and CDR2 SVGAGI. CDR3 in DNA: TGTGCCAGCAGTTACGGGTTTGGAGGTGGCTACACCTTC. Amino acid sequence: CASSYGFGGGYTF.

As DNA, the CDR3 is TGTGCCAGTAGTATCGGGACATTGAACACTGAAGCTTTCTTT. It encodes CASSIGTLNTEAFF. This chain links TRBV19 with TRBJ1-1, with D possibly matching TRBD1 (6 bases). Trimming pared 3 bases from V and 0 bases from J, leaving 8 bases between. Germline V gene data show CDR1 as LNHDA and CDR2 as SQIVND (reference sequence). This CDR3 has 14 residues.

This chain links TRBV6-5 with TRBJ1-1; no clear D. Germline loops: CDR1 MNHEY, CDR2 SVGAGI. Trimming pared 2 bases from V and 1 base from J, leaving 8 bases between. CDR3 length: 14 residues. Written as DNA, the CDR3 is TGTGCCAGCAGTTACGCCCACGGGAACACTGAAGCTTTCTTT. It encodes CASSYAHGNTEAFF.

The chain couples TRBV28 to TRBJ1-2, with D perhaps TRBD1 (5 bases). This CDR3 comprises 16 residues. CDR1 is MDHEN, CDR2 SYDVKM, per germline. Trimming shortened V by 5 bases and J by 3 bases, and 19 bases separated the two germline ends. CDR3 region: CASSAMGQGWDYGYTF. As DNA, the CDR3 is TGTGCCAGCAGTGCGATGGGGCAGGGCTGGGACTATGGCTACACCTTC.